This T cell receptor (beta chain) was sequenced in a study of T cells in Graves' hyperthyroidism and ophthalmopathy. Overall study findings and caveats: The blood repertoire included most of the expanded thyroid clonotypes above 0.001.

The V gene's germline CDR1 is ENHRY and CDR2 SYGVKD. CDR3 size: 15 residues. The V gene lost 4 bases and the J gene lost 0 bases, with 13 bases spanning the gap. Exclusions: uncontrolled infection, other autoimmune disease, pregnancy, lactation. Researchers took RNA transcripts and amplified the TCR beta CDR3 regions from them. With the HTBI primer set, the TCR CDR3 went through a first round of RT-PCR. TCRdb called the multiplex PCR reads again in MiXCR, with one record for every CDR3 protein. The table shows more than 500,000 distinct CDR3 sequences, with 46% occurring only once. This clonotype was recorded many times. Its antigen remains unknown.

The material sequenced was peripheral blood or thyroid tissue (not recorded which). This TCR was sampled from an adult woman with Graves' disease, either hyperthyroidism or ophthalmopathy (not recorded which). The V gene is TRBV10-3, the J gene TRBJ2-7, with D tentatively TRBD2 (5 bases). CDR3 sequence (DNA): TGTGCCATCAGTGGGGGAGCAGGACCCTCCTACGAGCAGTACTTC. It specifies CAISGGAGPSYEQYF.